The text below deals with one T cell receptor beta chain. Its antigen is unknown. This sample was included in a study of cytomegalovirus exposure and HLA in healthy donors. In the PCR, 60 Vbeta and 13 Jbeta primers were used. Libraries were prepared by immunoSEQ multiplex PCR; TCRdb keeps only in-frame clonotypes and omits some of them. This sample yields more than 200,000 clones, of which about 80% are seen a single time; 1.3% to 1.5% belongs to the top ten. Overall study results and limits: A later analysis found TCR association rates differed by HLA locus, highest for DRB1 and lowest for HLA-C. Previously analyzed data showed that most TCR beta V segments were productive at a frequency of about 87% or about 30%.

The CDR3 loop spans 13 amino acids. CDR1 is SGHRS, CDR2 YFSETQ, per germline. Trimming left V 0 bases short and J 5 bases short, with 8 bases between. J is TRBJ1-2 and V is TRBV5-1; D perhaps matches TRBD1 (6 bases). The TCR originated in a girl between 10 and 17 years old in good health and CMV-seronegative. Sequenced material: PBMCs. Written as DNA, the CDR3 is TGCGCCAGCAGCTTGGCAACAGGGTATGGCTACACCTTC. Translated, it gives CASSLATGYGYTF.